Listed here is a single TCR beta chain. The sample originates from a study of blood T cell repertoires in COVID-19. TCRdb keeps only in-frame clones here, not all; method: immunoSEQ multiplex PCR. The sample holds about 300,000 clones; 86% are singletons and the top ten take about 4.1%. The CDR3 totals 16 residues. CDR1 is LGHDT and CDR2 is YNNKEL in the germline V gene (reference sequence). The ends were cut back, 4 bases at V and 0 bases at J, with 15 bases in the middle. This TCR was recovered from a young man who had recovered from COVID-19. The J gene is TRBJ2-5, the V gene TRBV3-1 (or the pseudogene TRBV3-2); D call uncertain. Sequenced input: PBMCs or T cells enriched from blood (not recorded which). CDR3 in amino acids: CASSLKSGVYQETQYF. For the CDR3, the DNA is TGTGCCAGCAGCCTGAAGAGTGGAGTGTACCAAGAGACCCAGTACTTC.